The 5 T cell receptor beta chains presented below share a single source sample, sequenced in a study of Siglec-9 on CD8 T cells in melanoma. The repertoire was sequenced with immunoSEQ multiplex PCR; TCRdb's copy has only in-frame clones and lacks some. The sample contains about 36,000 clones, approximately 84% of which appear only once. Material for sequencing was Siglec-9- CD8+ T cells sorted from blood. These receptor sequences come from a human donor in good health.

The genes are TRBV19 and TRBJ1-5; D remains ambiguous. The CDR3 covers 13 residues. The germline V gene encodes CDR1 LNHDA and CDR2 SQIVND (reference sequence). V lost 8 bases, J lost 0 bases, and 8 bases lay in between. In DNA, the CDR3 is TGTGCCAGTTCCTACAATAGCAATCAGCCCCAGCATTTT. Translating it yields CASSYNSNQPQHF.

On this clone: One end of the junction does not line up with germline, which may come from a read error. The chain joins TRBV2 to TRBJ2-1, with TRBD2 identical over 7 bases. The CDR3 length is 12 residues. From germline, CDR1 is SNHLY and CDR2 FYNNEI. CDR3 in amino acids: CASGEGGVEQFF. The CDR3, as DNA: TGTGCCAGCGGTGAGGGAGGGGTTGAGCAGTTCTTC.

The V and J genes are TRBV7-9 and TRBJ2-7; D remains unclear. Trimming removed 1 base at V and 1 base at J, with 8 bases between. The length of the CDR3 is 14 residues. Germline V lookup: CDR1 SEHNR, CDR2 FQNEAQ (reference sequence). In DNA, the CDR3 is TGTGCCAGCAGCTTAGTCGGTAATTCCTACGAGCAGTACTTC. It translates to CASSLVGNSYEQYF.

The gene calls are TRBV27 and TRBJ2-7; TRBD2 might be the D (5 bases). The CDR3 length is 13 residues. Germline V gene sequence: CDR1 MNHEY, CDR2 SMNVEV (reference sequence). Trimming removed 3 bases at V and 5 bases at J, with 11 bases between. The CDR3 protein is CASSFLEGHEQYF. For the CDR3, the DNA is TGTGCCAGCAGTTTCCTCGAGGGCCACGAGCAGTACTTC.

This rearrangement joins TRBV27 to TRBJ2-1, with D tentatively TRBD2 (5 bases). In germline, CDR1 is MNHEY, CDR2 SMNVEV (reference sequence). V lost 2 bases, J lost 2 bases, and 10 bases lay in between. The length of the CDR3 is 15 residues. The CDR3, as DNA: TGTGCCAGCAGTTTAAGCGGCTTAGCCTACAATGAGCAGTTCTTC. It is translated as CASSLSGLAYNEQFF.